The TCR beta chain under discussion was sequenced for a study of cytomegalovirus exposure and HLA in healthy donors. Study as a whole: The 90 to 150 validation repertoires used the same platform as the 650 to 800 first-cohort repertoires, a later analysis reported.

This table comes from immunoSEQ multiplex PCR, and its TCRdb copy is limited to in-frame clones, with some not included. This table holds 82,000 or so clones, roughly 94% found once. The CDR3 is 15 residues long. CDR1 is SGHRS, CDR2 YFSETQ, per germline. The V gene lost 2 bases and the J gene lost 0 bases, with 9 bases spanning the gap. Sequencing input: PBMCs. The chain joins TRBV5-1 to TRBJ2-1; D remains unclear. This receptor was taken from a woman aged 18 to 35 in good health and CMV-seronegative. The CDR3 is CASSFRDSSYNEQFF. In nucleotides, the CDR3 is TGCGCCAGCAGCTTCCGCGATAGCTCCTACAATGAGCAGTTCTTC.